The 29 T cell receptor beta chains reported below all come from one sample, sequenced in a study of CD8 T cells in Susac syndrome (dated by TCRdb to between 2018 and 2021). The library was prepared using the immunoSEQ multiplex PCR assay. RNA was extracted using the RNeasy kit, and roughly 0.5 to 1 microgram was reverse transcribed with random hexamers. The public sequencing data were trimmed at Q25 with fastp and processed into clonotypes with MiXCR by TCRdb, which kept only in-frame beta chains. Records with the same CDR3 protein are collapsed into one entry carrying the most frequent genes and DNA. The sample yields about 94,000 distinct CDR3 sequences; roughly 94% were counted once. Of the sample, roughly 0.3% falls within the top ten clones. The sequencing sample was made of CD4+ T cells from PBMCs. The origin of the receptors is a human donor with Susac syndrome.

The rearrangement joins TRBV20-1 to TRBJ1-1; TRBD1 agrees at 7 bases. V dropped 5 bases and J dropped 3; count of bases not matched to a gene: 9. This CDR3 spans 14 amino acids. Looked up from germline, CDR1 is DFQATT and CDR2 is SNEGSKA (reference sequence). Here the CDR3 DNA reads TGCAGTGCTCTGGGACAGACGCAGGACACTGAAGCTTTCTTT. Translated: CSALGQTQDTEAFF.

J is TRBJ2-5 and V is TRBV18; TRBD2 is a possible D gene (6 bases). The CDR3 runs to 13 residues. Trimming removed 4 bases from V and 4 bases from J, with 10 bases in between. Germline lookup yields CDR1 KGHSH and CDR2 LQKENI. CDR3 nucleotide sequence: TGTGCCAGCTCACGACTAGGACGAGAGACCCAGTACTTC. The encoded protein is CASSRLGRETQYF.

The chain carries TRBV19 and TRBJ2-7, with D possibly TRBD1 on 5 matching bases. V was trimmed by 4 bases and J by 6 bases, leaving 13 bases between them. The germline V gene has CDR1 LNHDA and CDR2 SQIVND (reference sequence). CDR3 size: 13 residues. The CDR3 DNA follows: TGTGCCAGTAGTACAAGAGGAAGGGGCGAGCAGTACTTC. Its protein is CASSTRGRGEQYF. Together with reference TRBV19 and TRBJ2-7, the CDR3 gives the full variable domain: DGGITQSPKYLFRKEGQNVTLSCEQNLNHDAMYWYRQDPGQGLRLIYYSQIVNDFQKGDIAEGYSVSREKKESFPLTVTSAQKNPTAFYLCASSTRGRGEQYFGPGTRLTVT.

Here the CDR3 reads CASRLFGGANVLTF. The CDR3 bases are TGTGCCAGCAGACTATTCGGGGGGGCCAACGTCCTGACTTTC. V gene TRBV5-4 combines with J gene TRBJ2-6, with D unresolved. V lost 5 bases and J 4 bases, leaving 10 bases between the germline ends. Germline V gene sequence: CDR1 SGHNT, CDR2 YYREEE (reference sequence). The CDR3 has 14 residues. The complete variable domain, with remaining parts taken from reference TRBV5-4 and TRBJ2-6, reads ETGVTQSPTHLIKTRGQQVTLRCSSQSGHNTVSWYQQALGQGPQFIFQYYREEENGRGNFPPRFSGLQFPNYSSELNVNALELDDSALYLCASRLFGGANVLTFGAGSRLTVL.

The V and J genes are TRBV21-1 and TRBJ2-7; the listed D gene, TRBD1, was not tested against the DNA. TRBV21-1 is listed as a pseudogene. There are 14 residues in the CDR3. The CDR3 DNA reads as TGTGCCAACGTACCGGGACAGGGTCGCTACGAGCGGTACTTC. It specifies CANVPGQGRYERYF.

The V gene is TRBV23-1, the J gene TRBJ1-5; 8 bases fit TRBD1. TRBV23-1 is known as an ORF, though its function is uncertain. With 2 bases clipped from V and 4 bases from J, the junction kept 10 bases outside the gene matches. The length of the CDR3 is 17 residues. The DNA of the CDR3 is TGCGCCAGCAGTCAACTTCCAGGACAGGGTATGAATCAGCCCCAGCATTTT. The encoded protein is CASSQLPGQGMNQPQHF.

This clonotype was observed a single time. This rearrangement joins TRBV30 to TRBJ1-2; 7 positions agree with TRBD1. V dropped 2 bases and J dropped 4; count of bases not matched to a gene: 10. Germline V gene lookup returns CDR1 GTSNPN and CDR2 SVGIG (reference sequence). The CDR3 loop spans 15 amino acids. DNA of the CDR3: TGTGCCTGGAGTCCAGCATGGGACAGCTTCTATGGCTACACCTTC. This codes for CAWSPAWDSFYGYTF.

The chain links TRBV12-3 or TRBV12-4 to TRBJ1-3; TRBD1 is a possible D gene (6 bases). V was cut by 5 bases and J by 2 bases, with 10 bases left in between. The CDR3 sequence is 14 residues long. CDR3 sequence reads: CASSIRTAGNTIYF. DNA for the CDR3: TGTGCCAGCAGTATTAGGACAGCTGGAAACACCATATATTTT.

This chain uses TRBV12-3 or TRBV12-4 with TRBJ1-2, with D perhaps matching TRBD1 (6 bases). With 2 bases removed from V and 0 bases from J, the gap between germline ends came to 7 bases. This CDR3 has 14 amino acids. In nucleotides, the CDR3 is TGTGCCAGCAGTTTAAACAGGGCTAACTATGGCTACACCTTC. This translates into CASSLNRANYGYTF.

The rearrangement links TRBV12-3 or TRBV12-4 to TRBJ2-6; D call uncertain. Trimming shortened V by 1 base and J by 4 bases, and 11 bases separated the two germline ends. This CDR3 spans 16 amino acids. CDR3 bases: TGTGCCAGCAGTTTAGGCCCCTCCTCCGGGGCCAACGTCCTGACTTTC. Translation: CASSLGPSSGANVLTF.

The chain has TRBV20-1 and TRBJ2-5; D possibly corresponds to TRBD2 (6 bases). This CDR3 spans 15 amino acids. Trimming left V 6 bases short and J 4 bases short, with 21 bases between. CDR1 is DFQATT, CDR2 SNEGSKA, per germline (reference sequence). This chain's CDR3 is CSATKGLGNSETQYF. DNA for the CDR3: TGCAGTGCCACAAAGGGACTGGGCAATTCAGAGACCCAGTACTTC.

J is TRBJ2-7 and V is TRBV9; no definite D call. The CDR3 runs 14 residues. The V end was cut by 0 bases, the J end by 3 bases, with 10 bases between. The V gene's germline CDR1 is SGDLS and CDR2 YYNGEE. The CDR3: CASSVDDGLYEQYF. In DNA, the CDR3 is TGTGCCAGCAGCGTAGATGACGGCCTCTACGAGCAGTACTTC. The full variable domain, completed using reference TRBV9 and TRBJ2-7, is DSGVTQTPKHLITATGQRVTLRCSPRSGDLSVYWYQQSLDQGLQFLIQYYNGEERAKGNILERFSAQQFPDLHSELNLSSLELGDSALYFCASSVDDGLYEQYFGPGTRLTVT.

For the CDR3, the DNA is TGTGCCAGCAGCTCTTACACTGAAGCTTTCTTT. This sequence encodes CASSSYTEAFF. The rearrangement uses TRBV7-2 and TRBJ1-1, with D uncertain. Germline assignment: CDR1 SGHTA and CDR2 FQGNSA. The CDR3 is 11 amino acids. Between the trimmed V and J ends, which lost 4 bases and 3 bases, there was a span of 3 bases. The full variable domain, in which reference TRBV7-2 and TRBJ1-1 provide the parts outside the CDR3, is GAGVSQSPSNKVTEKGKDVELRCDPISGHTALYWYRQSLGQGLEFLIYFQGNSAPDKSGLPSDRFSAERTGGSVSTLTIQRTQQEDSAVYLCASSSYTEAFFGQGTRLTVV.

The chain uses TRBV7-2 and TRBJ1-4; D gene unclear. Germline V gene sequence: CDR1 SGHTA, CDR2 FQGNSA. The ends were cut back, 4 bases at V and 7 bases at J, with 13 bases in the middle. The CDR3 consists of 14 residues. The CDR3 DNA is TGTGCCAGCAGCTGGAAGGGAGAGAGTGAAAAACTGTTTTTT. Its translation is CASSWKGESEKLFF.

The chain uses TRBV25-1 and TRBJ1-2, with D unresolved. Germline V CDR1 and CDR2: MGHDK, SYGVNS. The CDR3 is 15 amino acids. Trimming removed 3 bases from V and 0 bases from J, with 11 bases in between. The CDR3 spells CASSDAGSANYGYTF. For the CDR3, the DNA is TGTGCCAGCAGTGACGCGGGCTCAGCTAACTATGGCTACACCTTC.

This chain uses TRBV30 with TRBJ1-5; TRBD1 might be the D (6 bases). The CDR3 spans 13 residues. The V end lost 0 bases, the J end lost 6 bases, and 9 bases lay between the germline ends. Germline V gene sequence: CDR1 GTSNPN, CDR2 SVGIG (reference sequence). This CDR3 reads CAWSVRGFQPQHF. CDR3 sequence (DNA): TGTGCCTGGAGTGTAAGGGGGTTTCAGCCCCAGCATTTT. Using reference TRBV30 and TRBJ1-5 for the parts outside the CDR3, the full variable domain is SQTIHQWPATLVQPVGSPLSLECTVEGTSNPNLYWYRQAAGRGLQLLFYSVGIGQISSEVPQNLSASRPQDRQFILSSKKLLLSDSGFYLCAWSVRGFQPQHFGDGTRLSIL.

J is TRBJ2-7 and V is TRBV2; D is unclear. Germline lookup yields CDR1 SNHLY and CDR2 FYNNEI. Trimming cost V 5 bases and J 7 bases, with 12 bases left between them. The CDR3 extends over 12 amino acids. Here the CDR3 DNA reads TGTGCCAGCAGTAACTCCTGGGGAGAGCAGTACTTC. The encoded protein is CASSNSWGEQYF.

This chain connects TRBV7-9 to TRBJ2-1; D possibly uses TRBD1 or TRBD2 (7 bases each). From germline, CDR1 is SEHNR and CDR2 FQNEAQ (reference sequence). This CDR3 has 15 amino acids. V was clipped by 5 bases and J by 3 bases, with 14 bases between them. DNA of the CDR3: TGTGCCAGCAGCCTCAGGGGGACTAACTACAATGAGCAGTTCTTC. Protein: CASSLRGTNYNEQFF.

The chain combines TRBV24-1 with TRBJ2-1, with D uncertain. Germline assignment: CDR1 KGHDR and CDR2 SFDVKD. V was shortened by 3 bases and J by 4 bases, with 12 bases between the two germline ends. The CDR3 is 15 residues long. CDR3 sequence reads: CATSDGALLYNEQFF. The CDR3 nucleotides read TGTGCCACCAGTGATGGAGCCCTTCTGTACAATGAGCAGTTCTTC.

The gene calls are TRBV28 and TRBJ1-5; TRBD1 aligns across 7 bases. CDR1 is MDHEN and CDR2 is SYDVKM in the germline V gene. V shed 4 bases, J shed 13 bases, and the junction held 19 bases outside the gene matches. The CDR3 is 16 residues long. In DNA form, the CDR3 reads TGTGCCAGCAGTTCCTCCCCTGACAGGGCCGTCCCCATACAGCATTTT. Its protein product is CASSSSPDRAVPIQHF.

The rearrangement joins TRBV3-1 to TRBJ1-6; no clear D. V lost 2 bases, J lost 0 bases, and 5 bases lay in between. The CDR3 sequence is 15 residues long. Germline-derived CDR1 and CDR2 are LGHDT and YNNKEL (reference sequence). The CDR3 protein is CASSQQRSYNSPLHF. The CDR3 region has the DNA TGTGCCAGCAGCCAACAGCGCTCCTATAATTCACCCCTCCACTTT.

The chain combines TRBV3-1 with TRBJ2-7; no clear D gene. The CDR3 has 18 residues. The germline V and J ends were trimmed by 1 base and 0 bases, with 19 bases remaining between them. Germline V CDR1 and CDR2: LGHDT, YNNKEL (reference sequence). The CDR3: CASSQGIRTDEYSYEQYF. Here the CDR3 DNA reads TGTGCCAGCAGCCAAGGAATCCGGACGGATGAATACTCCTACGAGCAGTACTTC.

The chain employs TRBV20-1 and TRBJ2-1; TRBD2 might be the D (5 bases). Deletions cut 0 bases from V and 5 bases from J, with 17 bases between. This CDR3 region has 16 residues. Germline lookup yields CDR1 DFQATT and CDR2 SNEGSKA (reference sequence). CDR3 coding DNA: TGCAGTGCTAGAGATCGACCGGGGTCCATCAACAATGAGCAGTTCTTC. This translates into CSARDRPGSINNEQFF.

The CDR3 coding sequence is TGTGCCAGCAGCCTATCCCATGGGAACACTGAAGCTTTCTTT. It is translated as CASSLSHGNTEAFF. The chain links TRBV9 to TRBJ1-1, with D unclear. Germline loops: CDR1 SGDLS, CDR2 YYNGEE. CDR3 length: 14 residues. V shed 4 bases and J shed 1 base, with 11 bases lying between them.

This chain uses TRBV5-1 with TRBJ2-4; possible D gene TRBD2, 5 bases. This CDR3 is built from 13 residues. Germline V gene data show CDR1 as SGHRS and CDR2 as YFSETQ. V gave up 4 bases and J gave up 8 bases, with 13 bases separating them. The CDR3 sequence is CASSRDGVDIQYF. The CDR3 DNA reads as TGCGCCAGCAGCCGGGATGGGGTAGACATTCAGTACTTC.

V usage is TRBV30 and J usage is TRBJ2-6; D is unresolved. The CDR3 loop spans 16 amino acids. The V gene's germline CDR1 is GTSNPN and CDR2 SVGIG (reference sequence). Trimming cost V 0 bases and J 0 bases, with 9 bases left between them. The CDR3 protein is CAWSVAISSGANVLTF. The CDR3 DNA is TGTGCCTGGAGTGTCGCAATCTCCTCTGGGGCCAACGTCCTGACTTTC.

The chain links TRBV20-1 to TRBJ1-2; perhaps TRBD1 as D (6 bases). CDR1 and CDR2 from the germline V gene are DFQATT and SNEGSKA (reference sequence). V lost 3 bases and J 4 bases, leaving 12 bases between the germline ends. This CDR3 is built from 13 residues. The CDR3 reads CSASQWTAYGYTF. The DNA of the CDR3 is TGCAGTGCTAGTCAGTGGACAGCCTATGGCTACACCTTC.

V and J are TRBV28 and TRBJ2-7, with D possibly TRBD1 on 6 matching bases. This CDR3 region has 12 residues. Trimming pared 6 bases from V and 4 bases from J, leaving 10 bases between. Germline-derived CDR1 and CDR2 are MDHEN and SYDVKM. CDR3 in DNA: TGTGCCAGCAGGCCAGGGGTTTACGAGCAGTACTTC. Translating it yields CASRPGVYEQYF.

This clonotype has just one count. The rearrangement links TRBV18 to TRBJ2-4; TRBD2 matches at 11 bases. Germline V gene lookup returns CDR1 KGHSH and CDR2 LQKENI. V trimming: 2 bases; J trimming: 0 bases; junction bases outside the gene matches: 3. The CDR3 loop spans 17 amino acids. Here the CDR3 DNA reads TGTGCCAGCTCACCAACTAGCGGGGGAGTAGCCAAAAACATTCAGTACTTC. Translating it yields CASSPTSGGVAKNIQYF.